This T cell receptor beta chain was sequenced in a study of blood T cell repertoires in COVID-19. V was cut by 0 bases and J by 3 bases, with 11 bases left in between. This CDR3 contains 15 residues. Germline-derived CDR1 and CDR2 are KGHDR and SFDVKD. Measured with immunoSEQ multiplex PCR; TCRdb has only the in-frame clones, and not every one. The sample yields about 120,000 clones, about 85% seen once. This TCR was sampled from a human donor in a cohort sampled during active COVID-19. The rearrangement joins TRBV24-1 to TRBJ2-7, with a weak D call TRBD2 (5 bases). The specimen sequenced was peripheral blood. The CDR3 DNA sequence: TGTGCCACCAGTGATTTGCGGGCGGGCCGCTACGAGCAGTACTTC. Its translation: CATSDLRAGRYEQYF.